The clone carrying this TCR beta chain has more than one count but fewer than ten. Its antigen is undetermined. The data are from a study of vaccination effects on CD4 cells after COVID-19. Study summary: Samples that were drawn after vaccination came a median of 72 days after the second dose. Whole-study findings and limits: Convalescent patients were scarce in the study, and it lacked early post-infection timepoints.

V gave up 0 bases and J gave up 3 bases; unmatched junction bases: 5. This CDR3 contains 15 residues. Germline CDR1 is LGHDT and CDR2 is YNNKEL (reference sequence). Clones were read by immunoSEQ multiplex PCR, and TCRdb kept only the in-frame ones, dropping some. This sample yields just over 55,000 clones, of which 78% are seen a single time; more than 4% belongs to the top ten. After more than 8 days in culture, the CD4+ T cells were isolated. Either the mRNA-1273 or the BNT162b2 vaccine was given to participants as two doses. Each vaccine recipient was nucleocapsid antibody negative and had no prior SARS-CoV-2 infection. In the cultures, half the medium was exchanged for IL-2 medium on days 3 and 7.

The receptor's source is a human donor who received a COVID-19 vaccine. The chain recombines TRBV3-1 (or the pseudogene TRBV3-2) with TRBJ2-7, with 7 bases aligning to TRBD2. This specimen consisted of CD4+ T cells from PBMCs cultured without peptide, obtained after COVID-19 vaccination. CDR3 sequence: CASSQDYLAVYEQYF. For the CDR3, the DNA is TGTGCCAGCAGCCAAGATTACCTAGCGGTCTACGAGCAGTACTTC.